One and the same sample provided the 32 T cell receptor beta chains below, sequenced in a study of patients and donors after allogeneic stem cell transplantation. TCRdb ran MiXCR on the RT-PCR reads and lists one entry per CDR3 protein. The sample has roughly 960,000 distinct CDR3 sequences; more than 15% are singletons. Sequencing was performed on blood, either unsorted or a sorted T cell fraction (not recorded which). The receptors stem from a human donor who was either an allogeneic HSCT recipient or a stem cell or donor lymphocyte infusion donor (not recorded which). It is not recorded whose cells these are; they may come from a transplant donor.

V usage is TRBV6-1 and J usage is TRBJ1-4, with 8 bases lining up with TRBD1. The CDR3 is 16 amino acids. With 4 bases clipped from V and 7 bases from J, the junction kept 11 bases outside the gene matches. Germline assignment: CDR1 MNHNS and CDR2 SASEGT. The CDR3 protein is CASSAFDRGRLEKLFF. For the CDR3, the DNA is TGTGCCAGCAGTGCTTTCGACAGGGGACGCCTTGAAAAACTGTTTTTT.

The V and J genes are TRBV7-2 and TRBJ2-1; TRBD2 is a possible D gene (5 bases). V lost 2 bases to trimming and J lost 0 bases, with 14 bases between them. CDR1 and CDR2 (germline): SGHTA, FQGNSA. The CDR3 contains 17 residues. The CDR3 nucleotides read TGTGCCAGCAGCTTAATGGGGAGTCTGAGCTCCTACAATGAGCAGTTCTTC. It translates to CASSLMGSLSSYNEQFF.

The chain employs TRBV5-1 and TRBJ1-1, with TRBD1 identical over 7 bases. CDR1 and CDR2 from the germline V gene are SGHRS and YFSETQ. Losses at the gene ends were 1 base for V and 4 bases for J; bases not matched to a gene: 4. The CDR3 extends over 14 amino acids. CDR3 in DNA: TGCGCCAGCAGCTTGTCGACAGGGAGCACTGAAGCTTTCTTT. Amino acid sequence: CASSLSTGSTEAFF. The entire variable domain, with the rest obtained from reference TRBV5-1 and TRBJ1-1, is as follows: KAGVTQTPRYLIKTRGQQVTLSCSPISGHRSVSWYQQTPGQGLQFLFEYFSETQRNKGNFPGRFSGRQFSNSRSEMNVSTLELGDSALYLCASSLSTGSTEAFFGQGTRLTVV.

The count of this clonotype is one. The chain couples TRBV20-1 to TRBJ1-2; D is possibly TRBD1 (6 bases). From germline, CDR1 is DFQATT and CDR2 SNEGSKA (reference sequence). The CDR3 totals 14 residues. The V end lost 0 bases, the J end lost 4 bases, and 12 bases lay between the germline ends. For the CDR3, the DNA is TGCAGTGCTAGAGAAAACAGGGTTAGCTATGGCTACACCTTC. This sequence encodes CSARENRVSYGYTF.

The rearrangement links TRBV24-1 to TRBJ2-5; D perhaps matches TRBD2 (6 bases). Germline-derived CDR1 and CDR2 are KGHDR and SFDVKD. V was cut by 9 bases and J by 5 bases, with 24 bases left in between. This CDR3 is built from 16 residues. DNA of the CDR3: TGTGCCACCGGTACCCTCCCCGGGGGTTCGGAGGAGACCCAGTACTTC. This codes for CATGTLPGGSEETQYF.

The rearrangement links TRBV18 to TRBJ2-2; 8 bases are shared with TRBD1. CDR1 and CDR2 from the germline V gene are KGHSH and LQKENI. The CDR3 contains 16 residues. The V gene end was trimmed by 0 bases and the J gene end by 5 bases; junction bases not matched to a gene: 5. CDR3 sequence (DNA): TGTGCCAGCTCACCACCGGACAGGGTGGTAACCGGGGAGCTGTTTTTT. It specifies CASSPPDRVVTGELFF.

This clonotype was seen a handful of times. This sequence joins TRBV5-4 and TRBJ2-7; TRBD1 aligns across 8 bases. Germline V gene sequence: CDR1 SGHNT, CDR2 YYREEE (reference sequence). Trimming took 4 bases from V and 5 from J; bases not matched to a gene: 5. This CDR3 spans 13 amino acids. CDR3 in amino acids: CASSRQGSDEQYF. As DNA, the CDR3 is TGTGCCAGCAGCAGACAGGGGTCCGACGAGCAGTACTTC. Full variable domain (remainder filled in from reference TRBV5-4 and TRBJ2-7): ETGVTQSPTHLIKTRGQQVTLRCSSQSGHNTVSWYQQALGQGPQFIFQYYREEENGRGNFPPRFSGLQFPNYSSELNVNALELDDSALYLCASSRQGSDEQYFGPGTRLTVT.

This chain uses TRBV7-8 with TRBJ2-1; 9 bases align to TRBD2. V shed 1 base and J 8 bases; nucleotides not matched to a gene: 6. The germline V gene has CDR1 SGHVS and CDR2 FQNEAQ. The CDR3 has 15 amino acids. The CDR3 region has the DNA TGTGCCAGCAGCTTAGTAAGAGCGGGAGGTTATGAGCAGTTCTTC. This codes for CASSLVRAGGYEQFF. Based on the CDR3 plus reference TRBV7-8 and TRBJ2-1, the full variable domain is GAGVSQSPRYKVAKRGQDVALRCDPISGHVSLFWYQQALGQGPEFLTYFQNEAQLDKSGLPSDRFFAERPEGSVSTLKIQRTQQEDSAVYLCASSLVRAGGYEQFFGPGTRLTVL.

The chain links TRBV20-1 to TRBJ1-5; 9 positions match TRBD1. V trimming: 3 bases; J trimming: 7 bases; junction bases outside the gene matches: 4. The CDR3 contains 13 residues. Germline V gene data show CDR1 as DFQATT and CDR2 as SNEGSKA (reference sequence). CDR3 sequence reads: CSARDRGGQPQHF. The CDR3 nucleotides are TGCAGTGCTAGGGACAGGGGAGGCCAGCCCCAGCATTTT.

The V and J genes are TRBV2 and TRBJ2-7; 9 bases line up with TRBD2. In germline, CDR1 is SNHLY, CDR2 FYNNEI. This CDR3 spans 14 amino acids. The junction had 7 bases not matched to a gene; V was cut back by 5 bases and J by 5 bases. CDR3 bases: TGTGCCAGCAGTCTTAGCGGGAGCACAAACGAGCAGTACTTC. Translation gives CASSLSGSTNEQYF.

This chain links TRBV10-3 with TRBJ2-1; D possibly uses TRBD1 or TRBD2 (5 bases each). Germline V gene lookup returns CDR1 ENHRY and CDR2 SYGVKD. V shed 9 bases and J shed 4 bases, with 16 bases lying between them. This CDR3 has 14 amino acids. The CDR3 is CAIAMTGLYNEQFF. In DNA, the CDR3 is TGTGCCATTGCCATGACGGGGCTATACAATGAGCAGTTCTTC.

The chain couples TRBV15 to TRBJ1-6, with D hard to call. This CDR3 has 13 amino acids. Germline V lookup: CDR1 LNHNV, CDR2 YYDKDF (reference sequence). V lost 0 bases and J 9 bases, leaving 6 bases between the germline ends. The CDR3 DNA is TGTGCCACCAGCAGAGATGAGGCTTCACCCCTCCACTTT. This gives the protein CATSRDEASPLHF.

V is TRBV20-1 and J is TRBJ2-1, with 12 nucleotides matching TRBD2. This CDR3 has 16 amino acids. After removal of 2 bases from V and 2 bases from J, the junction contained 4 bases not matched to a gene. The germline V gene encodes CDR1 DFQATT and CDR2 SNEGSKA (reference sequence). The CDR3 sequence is CSARRGTSGPYNEQFF. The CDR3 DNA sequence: TGCAGTGCTAGACGTGGGACTAGCGGGCCCTACAATGAGCAGTTCTTC.

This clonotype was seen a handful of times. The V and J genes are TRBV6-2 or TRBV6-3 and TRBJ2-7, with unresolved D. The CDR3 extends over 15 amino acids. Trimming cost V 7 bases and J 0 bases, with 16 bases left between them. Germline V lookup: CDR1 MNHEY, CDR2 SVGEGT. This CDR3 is CASMYDTKSSYEQYF. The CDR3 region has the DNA TGTGCCAGCATGTATGATACTAAGAGCTCCTACGAGCAGTACTTC.

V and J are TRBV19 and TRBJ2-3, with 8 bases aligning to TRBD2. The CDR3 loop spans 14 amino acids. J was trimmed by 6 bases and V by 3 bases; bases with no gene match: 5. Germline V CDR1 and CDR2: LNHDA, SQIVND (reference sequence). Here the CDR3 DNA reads TGTGCCAGTAGTATCGCCAGCGGGAGTGATACGCAGTATTTT. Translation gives CASSIASGSDTQYF.

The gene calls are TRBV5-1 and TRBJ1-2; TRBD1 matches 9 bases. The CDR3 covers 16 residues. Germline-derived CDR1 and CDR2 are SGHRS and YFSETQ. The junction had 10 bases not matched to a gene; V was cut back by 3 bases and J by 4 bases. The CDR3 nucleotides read TGCGCCAGCAGCTCAGTTGGGACAGGGATAGCCTATGGCTACACCTTC. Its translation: CASSSVGTGIAYGYTF.

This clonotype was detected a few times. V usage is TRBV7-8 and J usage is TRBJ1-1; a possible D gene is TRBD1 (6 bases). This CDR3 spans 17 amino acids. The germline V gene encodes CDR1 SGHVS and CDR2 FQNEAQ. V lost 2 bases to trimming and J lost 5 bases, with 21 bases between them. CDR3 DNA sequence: TGTGCCAGCAGCTTAAGGGGGGAGGGAGGGAGAAGAACTGAAGCTTTCTTT. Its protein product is CASSLRGEGGRRTEAFF.

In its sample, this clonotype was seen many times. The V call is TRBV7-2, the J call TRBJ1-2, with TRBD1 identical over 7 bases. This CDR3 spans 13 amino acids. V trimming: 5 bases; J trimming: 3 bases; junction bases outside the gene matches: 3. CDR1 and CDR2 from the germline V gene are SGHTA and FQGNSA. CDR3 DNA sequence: TGTGCCAGCAGCGAGGGACAGTACTATGGCTACACCTTC. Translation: CASSEGQYYGYTF. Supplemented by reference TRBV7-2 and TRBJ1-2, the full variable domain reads GAGVSQSPSNKVTEKGKDVELRCDPISGHTALYWYRQSLGQGLEFLIYFQGNSAPDKSGLPSDRFSAERTGGSVSTLTIQRTQQEDSAVYLCASSEGQYYGYTFGSGTRLTVV.

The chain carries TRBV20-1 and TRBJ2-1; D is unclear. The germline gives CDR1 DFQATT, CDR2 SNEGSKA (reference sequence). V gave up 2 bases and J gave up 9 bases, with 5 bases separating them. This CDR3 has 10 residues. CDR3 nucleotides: TGCAGTGCTAGAAGGAGTGAGCAGTTCTTC. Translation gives CSARRSEQFF.

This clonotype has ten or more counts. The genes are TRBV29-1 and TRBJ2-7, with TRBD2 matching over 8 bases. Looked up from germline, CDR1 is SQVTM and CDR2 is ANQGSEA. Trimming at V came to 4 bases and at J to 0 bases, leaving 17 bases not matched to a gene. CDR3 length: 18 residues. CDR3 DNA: TGCAGCGTTGCTGGTACACTAGCGGCACTACGTCCCTCCTACGAGCAGTACTTC. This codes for CSVAGTLAALRPSYEQYF.

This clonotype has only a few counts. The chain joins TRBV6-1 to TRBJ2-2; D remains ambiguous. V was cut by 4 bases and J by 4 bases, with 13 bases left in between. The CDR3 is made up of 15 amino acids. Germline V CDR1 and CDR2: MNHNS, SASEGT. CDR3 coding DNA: TGTGCCAGCAGTGGCCGACGGGTTTTCACCGGGGAGCTGTTTTTT. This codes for CASSGRRVFTGELFF.

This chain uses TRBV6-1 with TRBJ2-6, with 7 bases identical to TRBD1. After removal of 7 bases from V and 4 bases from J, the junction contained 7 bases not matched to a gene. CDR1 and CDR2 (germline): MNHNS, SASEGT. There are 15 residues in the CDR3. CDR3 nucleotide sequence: TGTGCCAGCAAGCTACAGGGGACCGGGGCCAACGTCCTGACTTTC. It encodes CASKLQGTGANVLTF.

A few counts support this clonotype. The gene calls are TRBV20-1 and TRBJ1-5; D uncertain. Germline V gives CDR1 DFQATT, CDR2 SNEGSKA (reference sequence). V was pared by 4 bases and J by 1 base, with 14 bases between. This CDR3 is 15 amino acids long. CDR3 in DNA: TGCAGTGCTACCCCCACCGGGAGCAGCAATCAGCCCCAGCATTTT. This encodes CSATPTGSSNQPQHF.

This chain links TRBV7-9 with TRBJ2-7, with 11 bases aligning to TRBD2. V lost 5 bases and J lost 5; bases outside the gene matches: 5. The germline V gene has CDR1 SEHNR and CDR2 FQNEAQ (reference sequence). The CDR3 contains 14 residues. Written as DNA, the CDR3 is TGTGCCAGCAGCCCAAAGACTAGCGGGGACGAGCAGTACTTC. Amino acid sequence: CASSPKTSGDEQYF.

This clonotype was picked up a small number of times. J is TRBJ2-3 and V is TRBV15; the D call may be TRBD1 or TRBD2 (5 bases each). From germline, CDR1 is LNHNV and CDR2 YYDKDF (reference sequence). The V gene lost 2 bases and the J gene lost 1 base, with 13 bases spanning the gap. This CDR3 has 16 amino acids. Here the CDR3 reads CATSRTFVGGTDTQYF. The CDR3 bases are TGTGCCACCAGCAGAACCTTCGTGGGGGGCACAGATACGCAGTATTTT.

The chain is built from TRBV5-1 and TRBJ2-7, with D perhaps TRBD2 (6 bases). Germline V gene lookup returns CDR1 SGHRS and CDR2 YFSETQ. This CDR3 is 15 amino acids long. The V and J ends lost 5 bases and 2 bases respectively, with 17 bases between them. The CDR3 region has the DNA TGCGCCAGCAGGGCTCGGGAGACATACGCCTACGAGCAGTACTTC. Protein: CASRARETYAYEQYF.

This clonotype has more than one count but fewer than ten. The CDR3 loop reads CASSRPTGIEAFF. For the CDR3, the DNA is TGTGCCAGCAGCCGACCAACGGGGATTGAAGCTTTCTTT. The chain couples TRBV5-4 to TRBJ1-1; D gene unclear. CDR1 SGHNT and CDR2 YYREEE come from the germline V gene (reference sequence). The CDR3 length is 13 residues. V gave up 4 bases and J gave up 7 bases, with 14 bases separating them.

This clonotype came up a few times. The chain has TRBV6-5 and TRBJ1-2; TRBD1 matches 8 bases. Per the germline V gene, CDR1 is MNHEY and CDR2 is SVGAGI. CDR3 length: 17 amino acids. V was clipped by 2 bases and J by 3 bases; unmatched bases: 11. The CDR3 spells CASSYAGQGEEDYGYTF. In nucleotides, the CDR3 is TGTGCCAGCAGTTACGCCGGACAGGGTGAGGAAGACTATGGCTACACCTTC.

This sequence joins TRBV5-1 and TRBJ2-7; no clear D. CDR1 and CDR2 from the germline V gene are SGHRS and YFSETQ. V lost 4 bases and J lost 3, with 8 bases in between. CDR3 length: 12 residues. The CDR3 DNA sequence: TGCGCCAGCAGCCCCTCCGACTACGAGCAGTACTTC. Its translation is CASSPSDYEQYF. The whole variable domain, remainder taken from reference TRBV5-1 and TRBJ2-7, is KAGVTQTPRYLIKTRGQQVTLSCSPISGHRSVSWYQQTPGQGLQFLFEYFSETQRNKGNFPGRFSGRQFSNSRSEMNVSTLELGDSALYLCASSPSDYEQYFGPGTRLTVT.

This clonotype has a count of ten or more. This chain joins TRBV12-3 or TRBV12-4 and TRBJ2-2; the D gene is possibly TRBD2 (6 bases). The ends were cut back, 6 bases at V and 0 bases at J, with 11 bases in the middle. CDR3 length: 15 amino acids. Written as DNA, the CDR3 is TGTGCCAGCAGAGAGGACTATACGAACACCGGGGAGCTGTTTTTT. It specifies CASREDYTNTGELFF.

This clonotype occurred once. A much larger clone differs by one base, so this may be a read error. The DNA for the CDR3 is TGTGCCAGCAGTGACAGGGTTGGCTACACCTTC. It codes for CASSDRVGYTF. This chain uses TRBV6-5 with TRBJ1-2; 7 bases align to TRBD1. The CDR3 covers 11 residues. CDR1 MNHEY and CDR2 SVGAGI come from the germline V gene. V was clipped by 5 bases and J by 7 bases; unmatched bases: 1.

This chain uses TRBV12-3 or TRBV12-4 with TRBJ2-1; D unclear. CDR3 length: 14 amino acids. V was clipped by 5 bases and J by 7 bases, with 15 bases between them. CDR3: CASSNYPSRNEQFF. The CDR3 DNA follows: TGTGCCAGCAGTAACTACCCCTCCCGAAATGAGCAGTTCTTC.